This is a list of T cell receptor beta chains from one sample in a study of blood T cell repertoires in COVID-19. Produced via immunoSEQ multiplex PCR; TCRdb's table is partial and in-frame only. This sample has 270,000 or so clones; under 90% occur once, and the top ten carry under 3.5%. What was sequenced was peripheral blood. The receptors stem from a woman younger than 30 with acute or convalescent COVID-19. The CDR3 runs from the conserved cysteine through the conserved F or W. A D gene is named only where the DNA matches it firmly. The listing skips clone size in some rows; elsewhere it reads once, few, many or a size class.

d_gene	v_gene	j_gene	abundance	CDR3aa	CDR3nt
NA	TRBV7-9	TRBJ2-7	NA	CASSSTGGPSSYEQYF	TGTGCCAGCAGCTCGACTGGGGGCCCCAGCTCCTACGAGCAGTACTTC
NA	TRBV2	TRBJ1-6	NA	CASSWEGGNSPLHF	TGTGCCAGTAGCTGGGAGGGTGGCAATTCACCCCTCCACTTT
NA	TRBV6-2/TRBV6-3	TRBJ2-3	NA	CASSYPEQGLSTDTQYF	TGTGCCAGCAGTTACCCCGAACAGGGTTTAAGCACAGATACGCAGTATTTT
TRBD1	TRBV4-3	TRBJ1-2	NA	CASSPGTGGDGHYGYTF	TGCGCCAGCAGCCCTGGGACAGGGGGCGACGGCCACTATGGCTACACCTTC
NA	TRBV7-9	TRBJ2-2	NA	CASSLARVTGELFF	TGTGCCAGCAGCTTAGCCCGGGTTACCGGGGAGCTGTTTTTT
TRBD1	TRBV28	TRBJ2-7	NA	CASSGTGFREQYF	TGTGCCAGCTCCGGGACAGGGTTTCGCGAGCAGTACTTC
NA	TRBV28	TRBJ1-3	NA	CASSKGGLENTIYF	TGTGCCAGCAGTAAAGGGGGTCTGGAAAACACCATATATTTT
NA	TRBV28	TRBJ2-1	NA	CASSLNLALSSSYNEQFF	TGTGCCAGCAGTTTAAATTTAGCTCTATCTTCCTCCTACAATGAGCAGTTCTTC
TRBD1	TRBV10-3	TRBJ1-5	NA	CAISRQGDQPQHF	TGTGCCATCAGCCGACAGGGTGATCAGCCCCAGCATTTT
TRBD1	TRBV6-1	TRBJ2-7	NA	CASRPRNGGQGEQYF	TGTGCCAGCAGACCAAGGAACGGTGGACAGGGCGAGCAGTACTTC
NA	TRBV7-2	TRBJ2-1	NA	CASSRPGLKTKGGNNEQFF	TGTGCCAGCAGCCGCCCGGGACTAAAGACCAAAGGGGGGAACAATGAGCAGTTCTTC
NA	TRBV28	TRBJ1-5	NA	CASSSNRVQPQHF	TGTGCCAGCAGTTCAAACAGGGTCCAGCCCCAGCATTTT
TRBD2	TRBV4-3	TRBJ2-7	NA	CASSQELAGVGTYEQYF	TGCGCCAGCAGCCAAGAACTAGCGGGAGTAGGGACCTACGAGCAGTACTTC
TRBD1	TRBV27	TRBJ2-7	NA	CASSSLVAQGVHEQYF	TGTGCCAGCAGCTCCCTCGTGGCACAGGGGGTCCACGAGCAGTACTTC
NA	TRBV20-1	TRBJ1-5	NA	CSASETALQPQHF	TGCAGTGCTAGTGAAACAGCACTTCAGCCCCAGCATTTT
NA	TRBV24-1	TRBJ2-3	once	CATSDYGSASTDTQYF	TGTGCCACCAGTGATTACGGTAGCGCGAGCACAGATACGCAGTATTTT
NA	TRBV4-3	TRBJ2-7	few	CASSQDVTAYEQYF	TGCGCCAGCAGCCAAGATGTGACAGCCTACGAGCAGTACTTC
TRBD1	TRBV27	TRBJ1-2	NA	CASSFRLRDRGRKTVRGYTF	TGTGCCAGCAGTTTCCGTCTTCGGGACAGGGGGCGCAAAACAGTTCGGGGCTACACCTTC
TRBD1	TRBV30	TRBJ2-1	NA	CAWSYGRGRGLLFF	TGTGCCTGGAGTTACGGCAGGGGGCGAGGATTACTGTTCTTC
NA	TRBV27	TRBJ1-3	few	CASSLSGRGGNTIYF	TGTGCCAGCAGTTTATCAGGGAGGGGAGGAAACACCATATATTTT
TRBD2	TRBV27	TRBJ2-1	NA	CASSTKLADSYNEQFF	TGTGCCAGCAGTACTAAACTAGCGGACTCCTACAATGAGCAGTTCTTC
NA	TRBV7-2	TRBJ1-1	NA	CASSPQGGTEAFF	TGTGCCAGCAGCCCACAGGGTGGCACTGAAGCTTTCTTT
NA	TRBV14	TRBJ2-3	once	CASSHYGKSSTDTQYF	TGTGCCAGCAGCCACTACGGGAAATCTAGCACAGATACGCAGTATTTT
NA	TRBV21-1	TRBJ2-2	NA	CASSKKCTGQGAQTGELFF	TGTGCCAGCAGCAAAAAATGCACGGGACAGGGGGCTCAGACCGGGGAGCTGTTTTTT
TRBD1	TRBV5-5	TRBJ2-4	NA	CASSTDRGNIQYF	TGTGCCAGCAGCACGGACAGGGGAAACATTCAGTACTTC
NA	TRBV7-6	TRBJ1-2	NA	CASSQMGGGDPYGYTF	TGTGCCAGCAGCCAGATGGGTGGGGGCGATCCCTATGGCTACACCTTC
TRBD1	TRBV24-1	TRBJ2-5	NA	CATSETGTGVHETQYF	TGTGCCACCAGTGAGACCGGGACAGGGGTTCACGAGACCCAGTACTTC
NA	TRBV9	TRBJ1-4	NA	CASSVGLNNEKLFF	TGTGCCAGCAGCGTAGGCCTAAATAATGAAAAACTGTTTTTT
TRBD1	TRBV14	TRBJ1-2	NA	CASSQVTGARYGYTF	TGTGCCAGCAGCCAAGTGACAGGGGCGCGGTATGGCTACACCTTC
TRBD1	TRBV23-1	TRBJ1-4	NA	CASNPGQTGGCEKLFF	TGCGCCAGCAATCCGGGCCAGACAGGGGGCTGTGAAAAACTGTTTTTT
NA	TRBV4-1	TRBJ1-2	NA	CASSQGRQDGYTF	TGCGCCAGCAGCCAAGGCCGGCAGGATGGCTACACCTTC
NA	TRBV29-1	TRBJ2-1	NA	CSVAINNEQFF	TGCAGCGTCGCGATAAACAATGAGCAGTTCTTC
TRBD2	TRBV3-1/TRBV3-2	TRBJ2-3	NA	CASSQAVAGVGDTQYF	TGTGCCAGCAGCCAAGCGGTAGCGGGAGTCGGTGATACGCAGTATTTT
TRBD2	TRBV5-5	TRBJ2-1	NA	CASTNWASGYNEQFF	TGTGCCAGCACCAATTGGGCTAGCGGATACAATGAGCAGTTCTTC
TRBD1	TRBV6-2/TRBV6-3	TRBJ1-2	NA	CASSPGQGSYGYTF	TGTGCCAGCAGCCCGGGACAGGGGTCCTATGGCTACACCTTC
NA	TRBV6-5	TRBJ2-5	NA	CASGLVAYQETQYF	TGTGCCAGCGGTCTCGTGGCCTACCAAGAGACCCAGTACTTC
NA	TRBV6-2/TRBV6-3	TRBJ2-4	few	CASSPPGHLAKNIQYF	TGTGCCAGCAGTCCACCGGGACACCTAGCCAAAAACATTCAGTACTTC
TRBD1	TRBV14	TRBJ2-7	NA	CASSQSGTGDEQYF	TGTGCCAGCAGCCAATCCGGGACAGGGGACGAGCAGTACTTC
NA	TRBV15	TRBJ1-2	NA	CATSRDLGQGRGYGYTF	TGTGCCACCAGCAGAGATCTGGGGCAGGGAAGAGGATATGGCTACACCTTC
NA	TRBV15	TRBJ2-5	NA	CATSRDFRRGETQYF	TGTGCCACCAGCAGAGATTTCCGGCGAGGAGAGACCCAGTACTTC
NA	TRBV28	TRBJ1-6	few	CASSYWQGNSPLHF	TGTGCCAGCAGTTACTGGCAGGGTAATTCACCCCTCCACTTT
TRBD1	TRBV11-3	TRBJ2-3	NA	CASSTRQGGTDTQYF	TGTGCCAGCAGCACCAGACAGGGGGGCACAGATACGCAGTATTTT
NA	TRBV28	TRBJ1-1	NA	CASSATGMNTEAFF	TGTGCCAGCAGTGCAACCGGGATGAACACTGAAGCTTTCTTT
NA	TRBV27	TRBJ2-1	NA	CASSLFGGTSSYNEQFF	TGTGCCAGCAGTTTATTTGGGGGGACTTCCTCCTACAATGAGCAGTTCTTC
NA	TRBV25-1	TRBJ2-7	NA	CASSVSYEQYF	TGTGCCAGCAGTGTATCCTACGAGCAGTACTTC
TRBD1	TRBV4-1	TRBJ1-5	NA	CASSQDARGRNQPQHF	TGCGCCAGCAGCCAAGATGCCAGGGGGAGGAATCAGCCCCAGCATTTT
TRBD2	TRBV29-1	TRBJ2-1	NA	CSVDRSGMGFGEQFF	TGCAGCGTCGACCGTAGCGGGATGGGCTTCGGTGAGCAGTTCTTC
TRBD1	TRBV12-3/TRBV12-4	TRBJ1-2	once	CASSLGQVYGYTF	TGTGCCAGCAGTTTGGGACAGGTCTATGGCTACACCTTC
TRBD1	TRBV29-1	TRBJ2-2	NA	CSVEGQGFTGELFF	TGCAGCGTTGAGGGACAGGGCTTCACCGGGGAGCTGTTTTTT
NA	TRBV19	TRBJ1-5	NA	CASSIGGNQPQHF	TGTGCCAGTAGTATTGGGGGGAATCAGCCCCAGCATTTT
NA	TRBV19	TRBJ2-1	NA	CASSTQGGALNEQFF	TGTGCCAGTAGCACCCAGGGGGGTGCCTTGAATGAGCAGTTCTTC
TRBD1	TRBV5-1	TRBJ1-1	NA	CASSSGQQGTEAFF	TGCGCCAGCAGCTCGGGACAGCAGGGCACTGAAGCTTTCTTT
TRBD1	TRBV19	TRBJ1-5	NA	CASSIWDRFNQPQHF	TGTGCCAGTAGTATTTGGGACAGATTCAATCAGCCCCAGCATTTT
NA	TRBV3-1/TRBV3-2	TRBJ1-5	NA	CASSQDRHYGQFASQPQHF	TGTGCCAGCAGCCAAGATCGCCATTACGGACAGTTTGCGAGTCAGCCCCAGCATTTT
NA	TRBV19	TRBJ2-1	few	CASSTQTLGSHTYNEQFF	TGTGCCAGTAGTACCCAGACGCTCGGGAGTCATACCTACAATGAGCAGTTCTTC
NA	TRBV7-9	TRBJ1-6	NA	CASSSGLNSPLHF	TGTGCCAGCAGCTCTGGGCTTAATTCACCCCTCCACTTT
NA	TRBV11-2	TRBJ2-3	NA	CASSQRFAGATDTQYF	TGTGCCAGCAGCCAGAGGTTTGCGGGGGCCACAGATACGCAGTATTTT
NA	TRBV19	TRBJ2-7	NA	CASSIRGVVPPYEQYF	TGTGCCAGTAGTATTCGAGGTGTGGTCCCCCCCTACGAGCAGTACTTC
NA	TRBV29-1	TRBJ2-7	once	CSVAVSGYEQYF	TGCAGCGTTGCAGTGAGCGGCTACGAGCAGTACTTC
TRBD2	TRBV28	TRBJ2-7	NA	CASSLTSGRKYF	TGTGCCAGCAGTTTAACTAGCGGGAGAAAGTACTTC